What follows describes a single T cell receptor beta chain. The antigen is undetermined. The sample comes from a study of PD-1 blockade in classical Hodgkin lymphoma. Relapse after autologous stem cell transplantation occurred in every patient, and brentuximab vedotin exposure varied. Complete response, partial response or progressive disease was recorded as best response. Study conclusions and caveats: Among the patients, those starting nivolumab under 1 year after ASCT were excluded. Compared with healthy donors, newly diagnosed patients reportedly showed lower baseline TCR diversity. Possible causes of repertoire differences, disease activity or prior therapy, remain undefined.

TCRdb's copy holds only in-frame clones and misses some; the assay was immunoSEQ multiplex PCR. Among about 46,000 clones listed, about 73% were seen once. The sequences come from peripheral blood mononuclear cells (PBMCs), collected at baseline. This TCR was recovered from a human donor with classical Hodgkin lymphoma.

The CDR3 loop is CASSIQGARLEAFF. DNA of the CDR3: TGTGCCAGTAGTATTCAGGGGGCCCGCCTTGAAGCTTTCTTT. This rearrangement joins TRBV19 to TRBJ1-1; 8 bases are shared with TRBD1. Trimming removed 3 bases from V and 7 bases from J; junction bases left unmatched: 7. The CDR3 has 14 amino acids. Germline CDR1 and CDR2: LNHDA and SQIVND (reference sequence). The entire variable domain, with the rest obtained from reference TRBV19 and TRBJ1-1, is as follows: DGGITQSPKYLFRKEGQNVTLSCEQNLNHDAMYWYRQDPGQGLRLIYYSQIVNDFQKGDIAEGYSVSREKKESFPLTVTSAQKNPTAFYLCASSIQGARLEAFFGQGTRLTVV.